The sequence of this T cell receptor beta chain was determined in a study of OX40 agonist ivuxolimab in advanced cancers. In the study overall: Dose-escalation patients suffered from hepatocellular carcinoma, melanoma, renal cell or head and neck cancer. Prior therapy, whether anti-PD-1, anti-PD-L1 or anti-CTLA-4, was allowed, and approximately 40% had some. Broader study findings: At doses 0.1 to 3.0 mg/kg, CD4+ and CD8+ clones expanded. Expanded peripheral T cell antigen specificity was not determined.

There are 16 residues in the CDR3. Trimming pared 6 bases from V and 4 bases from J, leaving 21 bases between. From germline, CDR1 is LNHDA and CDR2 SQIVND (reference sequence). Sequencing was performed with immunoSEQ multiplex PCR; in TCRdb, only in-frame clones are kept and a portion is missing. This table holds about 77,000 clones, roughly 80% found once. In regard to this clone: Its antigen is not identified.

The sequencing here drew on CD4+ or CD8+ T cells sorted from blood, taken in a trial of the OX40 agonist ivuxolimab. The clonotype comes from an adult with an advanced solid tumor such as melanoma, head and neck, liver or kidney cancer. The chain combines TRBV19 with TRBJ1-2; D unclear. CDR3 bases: TGTGCCAGTAGAGAGGTCAGTGCCCACGGACTCTATGGCTACACCTTC. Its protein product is CASREVSAHGLYGYTF. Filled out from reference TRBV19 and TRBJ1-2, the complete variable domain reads DGGITQSPKYLFRKEGQNVTLSCEQNLNHDAMYWYRQDPGQGLRLIYYSQIVNDFQKGDIAEGYSVSREKKESFPLTVTSAQKNPTAFYLCASREVSAHGLYGYTFGSGTRLTVV.